Each of the 27 T cell receptor beta chains below was sequenced from the same sample in a study of CD8 T cells in Susac syndrome. A quantity of 0.5 to 1 ug RNA underwent reverse transcription using random hexamers. TCRdb analysed the immunoSEQ multiplex PCR reads with MiXCR anew, one entry per CDR3 protein. The table has around 110,000 distinct CDR3 sequences, over 95% seen once. The sample was CD4+ T cells from PBMCs. These receptors were collected from a human donor with Susac syndrome.

This clonotype was recorded once. The chain is built from TRBV6-5 and TRBJ2-7, with D perhaps matching TRBD2 (5 bases). The V gene's germline CDR1 is MNHEY and CDR2 SVGAGI. The V end was cut by 6 bases, the J end by 0 bases, with 12 bases between. The CDR3 spans 14 residues. In DNA form, the CDR3 reads TGTGCCAGCAGACCGGACTTCAGCTCCTACGAGCAGTACTTC. Protein: CASRPDFSSYEQYF.

This sequence joins TRBV6-2 or TRBV6-3 and TRBJ2-5, with D unresolved. The CDR3 consists of 14 residues. V was trimmed by 0 bases and J by 3 bases, leaving 8 bases between them. Germline loops: CDR1 MNHEY, CDR2 SVGEGT. CDR3 amino acids: CASSYSHREETQYF. The CDR3 DNA follows: TGTGCCAGCAGTTACTCTCACCGAGAAGAGACCCAGTACTTC.

The chain couples TRBV5-1 to TRBJ2-2; the D is unclear. The V and J ends lost 4 bases and 1 base respectively, with 8 bases between them. This CDR3 is built from 14 residues. Germline CDR1 SGHRS, CDR2 YFSETQ. CDR3 bases: TGCGCCAGCAGCGATTCAGTGAACACCGGGGAGCTGTTTTTT. This codes for CASSDSVNTGELFF.

The rearrangement uses TRBV14 and TRBJ2-7, with TRBD1 matching 11 bases. V was clipped by 4 bases and J by 4 bases; unmatched bases: 3. This CDR3 contains 14 residues. Germline assignment: CDR1 SGHDN and CDR2 FVKESK. The chain's CDR3 is CASSPGQGVYEQYF. Written as DNA, the CDR3 is TGTGCCAGCAGCCCGGGACAGGGGGTTTACGAGCAGTACTTC. The full variable domain, with the rest looked up from reference TRBV14 and TRBJ2-7, is EAGVTQFPSHSVIEKGQTVTLRCDPISGHDNLYWYRRVMGKEIKFLLHFVKESKQDESGMPNNRFLAERTGGTYSTLKVQPAELEDSGVYFCASSPGQGVYEQYFGPGTRLTVT.

The chain uses TRBV24-1 and TRBJ2-3; 10 bases line up with TRBD2. J gave up 3 bases and V 3 bases, and 8 bases lay outside the gene matches. From germline, CDR1 is KGHDR and CDR2 SFDVKD. The CDR3 length is 17 residues. The CDR3, as DNA: TGTGCCACCAGTGATCCTAGCGGGAGAGCCCAAACAGATACGCAGTATTTT. Its translation: CATSDPSGRAQTDTQYF.

For the CDR3, the DNA is TGTGCCAGCAGCAGAGGGATGGGCAGAACCACAGATACGCAGTATTTT. Its protein product is CASSRGMGRTTDTQYF. The chain is built from TRBV5-4 and TRBJ2-3, with TRBD2 as a possible D gene (5 bases). The CDR3 contains 16 residues. CDR1 and CDR2 (germline): SGHNT, YYREEE (reference sequence). V was pared by 4 bases and J by 2 bases, with 17 bases between.

The chain combines TRBV28 with TRBJ2-7, with 8 nucleotides matching TRBD1. J was trimmed by 2 bases and V by 4 bases; bases with no gene match: 10. CDR1 and CDR2 from the germline V gene are MDHEN and SYDVKM. The CDR3 is 16 residues long. This CDR3 reads CASSSGKTGAPYEQYF. CDR3 nucleotide sequence: TGTGCCAGCAGTTCGGGAAAGACAGGGGCTCCCTACGAGCAGTACTTC.

This clonotype appeared once. The rearrangement joins TRBV27 to TRBJ2-6; possibly TRBD1 or TRBD2 for D (5 bases each). The CDR3 runs to 15 residues. V lost 3 bases, J lost 1 base, and 7 bases lay in between. The germline CDR1 and CDR2 sequences are MNHEY and SMNVEV (reference sequence). The CDR3 DNA is TGTGCCAGCAGTTTTTGGGGGTCTGGGGCCAACGTCCTGACTTTC. As protein: CASSFWGSGANVLTF.

The V gene is TRBV20-1, the J gene TRBJ1-5; TRBD1 agrees at 7 bases. CDR1 is DFQATT and CDR2 is SNEGSKA in the germline V gene (reference sequence). Trimming took 0 bases from V and 2 from J; bases not matched to a gene: 10. The CDR3 has 17 residues. The CDR3: CSARDGNRGMGNQPQHF. For the CDR3, the DNA is TGCAGTGCTAGAGATGGGAACAGGGGAATGGGCAATCAGCCCCAGCATTTT.

V is TRBV5-6 and J is TRBJ2-3; D is ambiguous. CDR1 is SGHDT and CDR2 is YYEEEE in the germline V gene. V was cut by 4 bases and J by 1 base, with 16 bases left in between. This CDR3 region has 16 residues. The CDR3 DNA sequence: TGTGCCAGCAGCCCGGGCCCTCCTATACGCACAGATACGCAGTATTTT. Encoded protein: CASSPGPPIRTDTQYF.

The chain joins TRBV15 to TRBJ2-5; D possibly matches TRBD1 or TRBD2 (5 bases each). Germline-derived CDR1 and CDR2 are LNHNV and YYDKDF (reference sequence). The CDR3 runs 15 residues. V was pared by 4 bases and J by 4 bases, with 16 bases between. The CDR3 coding sequence is TGTGCCACCAGCACCCCAAGGGACCCCGGAGAGACCCAGTACTTC. Translated: CATSTPRDPGETQYF. Full variable domain (rest looked up from reference TRBV15 and TRBJ2-5): DAMVIQNPRYQVTQFGKPVTLSCSQTLNHNVMYWYQQKSSQAPKLLFHYYDKDFNNEADTPDNFQSRRPNTSFCFLDIRSPGLGDTAMYLCATSTPRDPGETQYFGPGTRLLVL.

The V and J genes are TRBV20-1 and TRBJ2-1; possibly TRBD1 for D (6 bases). Germline values: CDR1 DFQATT, CDR2 SNEGSKA (reference sequence). V was pared by 2 bases and J by 8 bases, with 7 bases between. This CDR3 spans 11 amino acids. In nucleotides, the CDR3 is TGCAGTGCTAGAAAGGGGGATGAGCAGTTCTTC. Translation gives CSARKGDEQFF.

This clonotype has only a few counts. The chain employs TRBV30 and TRBJ1-2; perhaps TRBD1 as D (5 bases). CDR3 length equals 12 residues. Germline CDR1 is GTSNPN and CDR2 is SVGIG (reference sequence). V was pared by 0 bases and J by 5 bases, with 7 bases between. CDR3 DNA: TGTGCCTGGAGTGTCGACAGATATGGCTACACCTTC. Amino acids: CAWSVDRYGYTF.

The chain has TRBV4-1 and TRBJ2-2; D gene unclear. Germline V gene data show CDR1 as MGHRA and CDR2 as YSYEKL. V lost 4 bases, J lost 1 base, and 10 bases lay in between. This CDR3 spans 15 amino acids. CDR3 sequence: CASSLTPGNTGELFF. The CDR3 DNA reads as TGCGCCAGCAGCCTTACCCCAGGGAACACCGGGGAGCTGTTTTTT.

The J gene is TRBJ1-2, the V gene TRBV20-1; TRBD1 matches at 10 bases. J lost 0 bases, V lost 3 bases, and 7 bases had no gene match. CDR3 length equals 16 residues. Germline V gene sequence: CDR1 DFQATT, CDR2 SNEGSKA (reference sequence). The CDR3 loop reads CSASPGQGISNYGYTF. The DNA for the CDR3 is TGCAGTGCTAGCCCGGGACAGGGGATCTCTAACTATGGCTACACCTTC.

This chain connects TRBV19 to TRBJ1-1; maybe TRBD1 (5 bases). This CDR3 has 16 amino acids. Germline lookup yields CDR1 LNHDA and CDR2 SQIVND (reference sequence). V was pared by 3 bases and J by 3 bases, with 17 bases between. The CDR3 region has the DNA TGTGCCAGTAGTATCGACAAAAGGGGCGTTGACACTGAAGCTTTCTTT. It is translated as CASSIDKRGVDTEAFF.

The chain carries TRBV27 and TRBJ2-1; no definite D call. Deletions cut 2 bases from V and 2 bases from J, with 10 bases between. In germline, CDR1 is MNHEY, CDR2 SMNVEV (reference sequence). The CDR3 extends over 15 amino acids. CDR3 in DNA: TGTGCCAGCAGTTTAGGCGGCGGCCCCTACAATGAGCAGTTCTTC. Its protein product is CASSLGGGPYNEQFF.

This clonotype has only one observation. The CDR3 carries no conserved terminal phenylalanine or tryptophan, so it likely arises from a read error. The limits of the CDR3 on the DNA are not certain, so only TCRdb's listed CDR3 is given. The chain joins TRBV2 to TRBJ2-4; the DNA was not compared with TRBD2, the D call given in the table. Germline V gives CDR1 SNHLY, CDR2 FYNNEI. The CDR3 adds up to 12 amino acids, both ends counted. The CDR3 is CASSEAGLAGDL.

In nucleotides, the CDR3 is TGCGCCAGCAGCTTAAGGGACAATGAGCAGTTCTTC. Encoded protein: CASSLRDNEQFF. V is TRBV5-1 and J is TRBJ2-1; D is ambiguous. The CDR3 totals 12 residues. Trimming pared 2 bases from V and 5 bases from J, leaving 5 bases between. Germline CDR1 is SGHRS and CDR2 is YFSETQ. Variable domain in full (rest from reference TRBV5-1 and TRBJ2-1): KAGVTQTPRYLIKTRGQQVTLSCSPISGHRSVSWYQQTPGQGLQFLFEYFSETQRNKGNFPGRFSGRQFSNSRSEMNVSTLELGDSALYLCASSLRDNEQFFGPGTRLTVL.

The chain has TRBV5-1 and TRBJ2-7; tentatively, D is TRBD1 (6 bases). Trimming pared 4 bases from V and 9 bases from J, leaving 17 bases between. This CDR3 is 13 amino acids long. Germline V gene lookup returns CDR1 SGHRS and CDR2 YFSETQ. CDR3: CASSPTLDSGQYF. For the CDR3, the DNA is TGCGCCAGCAGCCCGACCCTGGACAGCGGGCAGTACTTC.

V gene TRBV7-2 combines with J gene TRBJ2-5, with no clear D. Between the trimmed V and J ends, which lost 1 base and 5 bases, there was a span of 8 bases. The CDR3 is 13 amino acids. Germline V CDR1 and CDR2: SGHTA, FQGNSA. The CDR3 region is CASSLELGETQYF. The CDR3 nucleotides read TGTGCCAGCAGCTTAGAATTGGGGGAGACCCAGTACTTC.

The chain employs TRBV9 and TRBJ2-1; 7 nucleotides line up with TRBD2. This CDR3 spans 16 amino acids. Per the germline V gene, CDR1 is SGDLS and CDR2 is YYNGEE. The junction had 10 bases not matched to a gene; V was cut back by 0 bases and J by 7 bases. The CDR3 here is CASSVEPAGAMNEQFF. The DNA for the CDR3 is TGTGCCAGCAGCGTAGAACCCGCGGGAGCTATGAATGAGCAGTTCTTC. The full variable domain, its missing parts supplied by reference TRBV9 and TRBJ2-1, is DSGVTQTPKHLITATGQRVTLRCSPRSGDLSVYWYQQSLDQGLQFLIQYYNGEERAKGNILERFSAQQFPDLHSELNLSSLELGDSALYFCASSVEPAGAMNEQFFGPGTRLTVL.

V gene TRBV29-1 combines with J gene TRBJ1-2, with D perhaps matching TRBD1 (6 bases). This CDR3 region has 11 residues. Trimming removed 8 bases from V and 7 bases from J, with 14 bases in between. Per the germline V gene, CDR1 is SQVTM and CDR2 is ANQGSEA. In DNA, the CDR3 is TGCAGCACCGCAGGGGTGGGTGGCTACACCTTC. It yields the protein CSTAGVGGYTF.

The rearrangement uses TRBV20-1 and TRBJ1-1, with D possibly TRBD1 on 6 matching bases. Trimming shortened V by 5 bases and J by 6 bases, and 16 bases separated the two germline ends. The CDR3 has 13 residues. Looked up from germline, CDR1 is DFQATT and CDR2 is SNEGSKA (reference sequence). Here the CDR3 DNA reads TGCAGTGCTCGGTACGGGGGCAACGCTGAAGCTTTCTTT. This sequence encodes CSARYGGNAEAFF.

DNA of the CDR3: TGCGCCAGCAGTACCGGGACAGGGACGAACACTGAAGCTTTCTTT. It is translated as CASSTGTGTNTEAFF. V gene TRBV10-2 combines with J gene TRBJ1-1, with 9 nucleotides matching TRBD1. CDR1 is WSHSY and CDR2 is SAAADI in the germline V gene. Germline trimming cut 5 bases from V and 1 base from J; bases unmatched to any gene: 5. This CDR3 comprises 15 residues.

The genes are TRBV19 and TRBJ1-1; perhaps TRBD1 as D (5 bases). Between the trimmed V and J ends, which lost 3 bases and 2 bases, there was a span of 13 bases. Germline V CDR1 and CDR2: LNHDA, SQIVND (reference sequence). This CDR3 has 15 amino acids. CDR3 loop: CASSIQGRENTEAFF. CDR3 nucleotides: TGTGCCAGTAGTATTCAGGGTAGGGAAAACACTGAAGCTTTCTTT. The whole variable domain, remainder taken from reference TRBV19 and TRBJ1-1, is DGGITQSPKYLFRKEGQNVTLSCEQNLNHDAMYWYRQDPGQGLRLIYYSQIVNDFQKGDIAEGYSVSREKKESFPLTVTSAQKNPTAFYLCASSIQGRENTEAFFGQGTRLTVV.

The chain joins TRBV12-3 or TRBV12-4 to TRBJ2-7; D is uncertain. The CDR3 has 12 amino acids. The V end was cut by 5 bases, the J end by 3 bases, with 8 bases between. The CDR3: CASSPSVYEQYF. The CDR3 DNA sequence: TGTGCCAGCAGTCCCTCGGTCTACGAGCAGTACTTC.